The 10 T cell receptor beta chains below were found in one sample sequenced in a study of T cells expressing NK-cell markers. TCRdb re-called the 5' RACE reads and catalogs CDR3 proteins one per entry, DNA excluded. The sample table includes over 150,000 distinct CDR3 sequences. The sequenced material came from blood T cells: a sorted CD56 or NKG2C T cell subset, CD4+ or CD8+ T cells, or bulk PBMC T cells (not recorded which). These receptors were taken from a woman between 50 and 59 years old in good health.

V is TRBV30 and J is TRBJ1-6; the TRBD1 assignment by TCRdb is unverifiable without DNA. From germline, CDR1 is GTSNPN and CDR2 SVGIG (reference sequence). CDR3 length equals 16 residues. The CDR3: CAWSVARQGVDSPLHF.

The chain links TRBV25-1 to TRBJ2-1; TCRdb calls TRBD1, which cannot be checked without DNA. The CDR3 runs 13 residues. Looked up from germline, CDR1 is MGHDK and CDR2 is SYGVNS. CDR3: CASSVRGPNEQFF.

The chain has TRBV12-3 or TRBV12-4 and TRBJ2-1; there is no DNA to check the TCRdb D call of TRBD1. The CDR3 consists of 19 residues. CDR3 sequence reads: CASGVRVRRDRAFYNEQFF.

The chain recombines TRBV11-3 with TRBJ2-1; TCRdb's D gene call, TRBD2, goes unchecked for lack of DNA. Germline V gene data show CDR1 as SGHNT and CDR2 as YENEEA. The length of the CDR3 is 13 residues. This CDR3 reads CASMQRGYNEQFF.

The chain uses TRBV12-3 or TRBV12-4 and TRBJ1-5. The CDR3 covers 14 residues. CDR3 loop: CASSLHMGNQPQHF.

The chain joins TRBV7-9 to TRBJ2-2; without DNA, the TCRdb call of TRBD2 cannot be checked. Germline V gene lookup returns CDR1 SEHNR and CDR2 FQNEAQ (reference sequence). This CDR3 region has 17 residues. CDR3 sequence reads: CASSGTSAFRSPGELFF.

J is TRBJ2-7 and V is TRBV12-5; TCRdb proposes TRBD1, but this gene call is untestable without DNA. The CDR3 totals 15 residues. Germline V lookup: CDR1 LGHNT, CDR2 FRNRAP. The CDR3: CASAPGGGNPYEQYF.

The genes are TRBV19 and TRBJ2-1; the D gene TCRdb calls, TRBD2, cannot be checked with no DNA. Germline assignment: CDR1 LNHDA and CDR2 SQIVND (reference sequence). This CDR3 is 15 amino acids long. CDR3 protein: CASSIGSGGWNEQFF.

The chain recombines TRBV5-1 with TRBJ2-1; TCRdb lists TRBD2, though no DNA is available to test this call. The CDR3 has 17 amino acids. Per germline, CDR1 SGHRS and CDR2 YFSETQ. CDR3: CASSPYPSGRVYNEQFF.

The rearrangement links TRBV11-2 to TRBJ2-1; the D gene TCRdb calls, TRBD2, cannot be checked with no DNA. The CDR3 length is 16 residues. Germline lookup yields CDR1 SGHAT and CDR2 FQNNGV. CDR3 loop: CASSISREGQYNEQFF.